This TCR beta chain was profiled in a study of T-cell reconstitution after alpha-beta-depleted transplantation in children. Study-level results: A year post-transplant, T-cell counts and diversity derived mostly from newly produced T cells. The study traced high day-60 TCRbeta diversity in some patients to surviving recipient T cells and thymic progenitors. It was reported that alpha-beta T cells came from several hundred expanded graft clones (about two months after transplant).

The V gene lost 2 bases and the J gene lost 6 bases, with 14 bases spanning the gap. The CDR3 has 15 amino acids. CDR1 and CDR2 (germline): LNHNV, YYDKDF (reference sequence). Preparing the TCRbeta library involved the use of unique molecular identifiers. TCRdb re-derived calls from the PCR reads in MiXCR, one entry per CDR3 protein. The repertoire holds roughly 30,000 distinct CDR3 sequences, around 7% seen once, with more than 25% in the top ten. This clonotype was detected ten times or more. Its antigen remains unknown. V gene TRBV15 combines with J gene TRBJ2-1, with a tentative D call TRBD2 (5 bases). This clonotype was sampled from a child under two years old who had a stem cell transplant for acute myeloid leukemia, so the T cells may come from the graft donor. This material consisted of peripheral blood, taken 60 days after TCRalphabeta/CD19-depleted stem cell transplant. As DNA, the CDR3 is TGTGCCACCAGCAGACCGGGATCCGCAACCAATGAGCAGTTCTTC. Its protein product is CATSRPGSATNEQFF.